This entry lists 21 T cell receptor beta chains sequenced from one sample in a study of T cells in Graves' hyperthyroidism and ophthalmopathy. Authors of the study amplified TCR beta CDR3 regions from RNA transcripts. When the TCR CDR3 underwent first-round RT-PCR, the HTBI primer set was used. TCRdb passed the multiplex PCR reads through MiXCR, listing each CDR3 protein once. Among around 360,000 distinct CDR3 sequences listed, 12% to 15% were seen once. Sequenced input: blood. All receptors come from a woman in her fifties or sixties with Graves' ophthalmopathy.

This clonotype was counted ten times or more. The chain is built from TRBV4-1 and TRBJ1-1; D uncertain. The CDR3 length is 15 residues. Germline CDR1 and CDR2: MGHRA and YSYEKL. V was cut by 2 bases and J by 1 base, with 11 bases left in between. In DNA, the CDR3 is TGCGCCAGCAGCCAAACAGAACTGGGGAACACTGAAGCTTTCTTT. Its translation: CASSQTELGNTEAFF.

This clonotype appeared many times. The rearrangement uses TRBV6-5 and TRBJ2-5; possibly TRBD2 for D (5 bases). This CDR3 is built from 14 residues. Germline V gene sequence: CDR1 MNHEY, CDR2 SVGAGI. The V and J ends lost 2 bases and 5 bases respectively, with 12 bases between them. The CDR3 nucleotides read TGTGCCAGCAGTTACAGCGGCCGGGCTGAGACCCAGTACTTC. Protein: CASSYSGRAETQYF.

This clonotype was seen ten or more times. The J gene is TRBJ2-1, the V gene TRBV6-2 or TRBV6-3; TRBD2 matches at 8 bases. Trimming took 2 bases from V and 5 from J; bases not matched to a gene: 11. The CDR3 spans 17 residues. Germline loops: CDR1 MNHEY, CDR2 SVGEGT. Here the CDR3 DNA reads TGTGCCAGCAGTTACAAGGTTGCTAGCGGGCGGGACAATGAGCAGTTCTTC. Protein sequence: CASSYKVASGRDNEQFF.

This chain joins TRBV4-1 and TRBJ2-7; 11 nucleotides match TRBD2. The CDR3 covers 19 residues. CDR1 MGHRA and CDR2 YSYEKL come from the germline V gene. The V and J ends lost 0 bases and 2 bases, in that order; junction bases with no gene match: 12. The CDR3 spells CASSQEGGAGTSGTYEQYF. The CDR3 DNA is TGCGCCAGCAGCCAAGAGGGAGGAGCCGGGACTAGCGGTACCTACGAGCAGTACTTC.

This clonotype was seen many times. The chain combines TRBV5-1 with TRBJ2-5; D uncertain. Germline lookup yields CDR1 SGHRS and CDR2 YFSETQ. With 4 bases removed from V and 5 bases from J, the gap between germline ends came to 15 bases. The CDR3 is 14 residues long. The CDR3 region is CASSPVRGAETQYF. The CDR3 bases are TGCGCCAGCAGCCCCGTGCGCGGCGCCGAGACCCAGTACTTC.

The chain recombines TRBV10-2 with TRBJ2-7; 10 nucleotides align to TRBD2. Germline V gene lookup returns CDR1 WSHSY and CDR2 SAAADI. The CDR3 contains 12 residues. The V and J ends lost 10 bases and 4 bases, in that order; junction bases with no gene match: 4. Here the CDR3 reads CATASGRYEQYF. CDR3 coding DNA: TGCGCCACGGCTAGCGGGAGATACGAGCAGTACTTC.

This clonotype was detected ten times or more. The gene calls are TRBV13 and TRBJ2-1; TRBD2 matches at 9 bases. The J segment lost 9 bases and the V segment lost 3 bases, leaving 9 bases of the junction unmatched. The CDR3 is 15 amino acids. Germline V gene data show CDR1 as PRHDT and CDR2 as FYEKMQ (reference sequence). The CDR3 nucleotides read TGTGCCAGCAGCTTTGCGGGAGGGCCGGGGGGTGAGCAGTTCTTC. Its protein product is CASSFAGGPGGEQFF.

In this sample, this clonotype turned up many times. The chain is built from TRBV27 and TRBJ2-7; tentatively, D is TRBD1 (5 bases). This CDR3 region has 14 residues. V gave up 5 bases and J gave up 2 bases, with 13 bases separating them. CDR1 and CDR2 (germline): MNHEY, SMNVEV (reference sequence). The CDR3 DNA follows: TGTGCCAGCAGTCAGGGTCCCTCGACCTACGAGCAGTACTTC. Its translation: CASSQGPSTYEQYF.

The chain recombines TRBV20-1 with TRBJ1-6; D may be TRBD1 (5 bases). The CDR3 loop spans 15 amino acids. V lost 0 bases and J 9 bases, leaving 15 bases between the germline ends. Germline loops: CDR1 DFQATT, CDR2 SNEGSKA (reference sequence). CDR3 DNA sequence: TGCAGTGCTAGAGATCCAGGGTCTCTTGCTTCACCCCTCCACTTT. It codes for CSARDPGSLASPLHF.

The chain links TRBV29-1 to TRBJ1-2, with D perhaps TRBD1 (6 bases). This CDR3 has 13 amino acids. V was shortened by 7 bases and J by 9 bases, with 21 bases between the two germline ends. Per the germline V gene, CDR1 is SQVTM and CDR2 is ANQGSEA. CDR3 nucleotides: TGCAGCGCCTCCCCCGGGGGGAGGGGGAGCTACACCTTC. It encodes CSASPGGRGSYTF. The whole variable domain, filled in from reference TRBV29-1 and TRBJ1-2, reads SAVISQKPSRDICQRGTSLTIQCQVDSQVTMMFWYRQQPGQSLTLIATANQGSEATYESGFVIDKFPISRPNLTFSTLTVSNMSPEDSSIYLCSASPGGRGSYTFGSGTRLTVV.

This clonotype occurred many times. V gene TRBV11-2 combines with J gene TRBJ1-6; D remains unclear. Germline V CDR1 and CDR2: SGHAT, FQNNGV. Trimming left V 1 base short and J 3 bases short, with 7 bases between. The CDR3 is 15 residues long. CDR3 sequence: CASSLAHSYNSPLHF. The CDR3 DNA sequence: TGTGCCAGCAGCTTAGCCCACAGCTATAATTCACCCCTCCACTTT.

The sample holds many counts of this clonotype. The V gene is TRBV18, the J gene TRBJ2-5; no definite D call. In germline, CDR1 is KGHSH, CDR2 LQKENI. CDR3 length equals 12 residues. The V end was cut by 3 bases, the J end by 4 bases, with 6 bases between. This CDR3 reads CASSPDRETQYF. The CDR3, as DNA: TGTGCCAGCTCACCGGACCGAGAGACCCAGTACTTC.

The J gene is TRBJ2-7, the V gene TRBV7-3, with TRBD2 matching over 15 bases. With 2 bases clipped from V and 2 bases from J, the junction kept 7 bases outside the gene matches. This CDR3 contains 18 residues. CDR1 SGHTA and CDR2 FQGTGA come from the germline V gene. The CDR3, as DNA: TGTGCCAGCAGCTTATACGGACTAGCGGGAGGGTTACCCTACGAGCAGTACTTC. Its translation: CASSLYGLAGGLPYEQYF.

This clonotype was seen many times. The genes are TRBV19 and TRBJ2-1; 9 bases are shared with TRBD2. Germline CDR1 and CDR2: LNHDA and SQIVND (reference sequence). The J segment lost 5 bases and the V segment lost 0 bases, leaving 11 bases of the junction unmatched. The CDR3 spans 18 residues. In DNA, the CDR3 is TGTGCCAGTAGTATAGATCTCTTTAGCGGGAGAAGGGACAATGAGCAGTTCTTC. It specifies CASSIDLFSGRRDNEQFF. The complete variable domain, with remaining parts taken from reference TRBV19 and TRBJ2-1, reads DGGITQSPKYLFRKEGQNVTLSCEQNLNHDAMYWYRQDPGQGLRLIYYSQIVNDFQKGDIAEGYSVSREKKESFPLTVTSAQKNPTAFYLCASSIDLFSGRRDNEQFFGPGTRLTVL.

This clonotype was detected a few times. The V gene is TRBV27, the J gene TRBJ2-2; D gene unclear. The germline CDR1 and CDR2 sequences are MNHEY and SMNVEV (reference sequence). The CDR3 spans 18 residues. V dropped 0 bases and J dropped 2 bases, with 16 bases sitting between them. The CDR3 bases are TGTGCCAGCAGTTTATCGAAGCCCCCTATTGTTAACACCGGGGAGCTGTTTTTT. It is translated as CASSLSKPPIVNTGELFF.

In its sample, this clonotype was seen many times. The chain joins TRBV29-1 to TRBJ1-2; no reliable D call. Trimming took 1 base from V and 6 from J, leaving 6 bases between them. Germline V gene data show CDR1 as SQVTM and CDR2 as ANQGSEA. The CDR3 spans 11 residues. In DNA form, the CDR3 reads TGCAGCGTTGAAGTCGCAAATGGCTACACCTTC. Its protein product is CSVEVANGYTF. The complete variable domain, with remaining parts taken from reference TRBV29-1 and TRBJ1-2, reads SAVISQKPSRDICQRGTSLTIQCQVDSQVTMMFWYRQQPGQSLTLIATANQGSEATYESGFVIDKFPISRPNLTFSTLTVSNMSPEDSSIYLCSVEVANGYTFGSGTRLTVV.

The V and J genes are TRBV12-3 or TRBV12-4 and TRBJ1-1; 9 bases map to TRBD1. V shed 1 base, J shed 11 bases, and the junction held 5 bases outside the gene matches. CDR3 length: 13 residues. The CDR3 bases are TGTGCCAGCAGTTTAGGCGGGACAGGGAGGGCTTTCTTT. Translation gives CASSLGGTGRAFF.

V is TRBV5-5 and J is TRBJ1-1; D perhaps matches TRBD1 (5 bases). This CDR3 region has 15 residues. Per the germline V gene, CDR1 is SGHKS and CDR2 is YYEKEE (reference sequence). Trimming shortened V by 2 bases and J by 2 bases, and 13 bases separated the two germline ends. CDR3 amino acids: CASSFFSGQNTEAFF. The CDR3 DNA follows: TGTGCCAGCAGCTTCTTTTCAGGACAAAACACTGAAGCTTTCTTT.

The table lists this clonotype with many counts. The rearrangement links TRBV6-1 to TRBJ2-7; the D is unclear. Germline CDR1 is MNHNS and CDR2 is SASEGT. The length of the CDR3 is 14 residues. V lost 7 bases and J lost 2, with 15 bases in between. The CDR3 sequence is CASIPGGLAYEQYF. As DNA, the CDR3 is TGTGCCAGCATCCCGGGTGGGCTTGCCTACGAGCAGTACTTC.

This clonotype has ten or more counts. This chain links TRBV27 with TRBJ2-1; 10 nucleotides agree with TRBD1. V dropped 7 bases and J dropped 7; count of bases not matched to a gene: 10. CDR3 length equals 15 residues. Germline V gene data show CDR1 as MNHEY and CDR2 as SMNVEV (reference sequence). The DNA for the CDR3 is TGTGCCAGCACAAGGGGGACAGGGGTGGGGAATGAGCAGTTCTTC. It specifies CASTRGTGVGNEQFF.

In its sample, this clonotype was seen many times. The chain carries TRBV12-3 or TRBV12-4 and TRBJ2-3; a weak D match, TRBD1 (5 bases). V lost 6 bases and J 4 bases, leaving 17 bases between the germline ends. The length of the CDR3 is 15 residues. Here the CDR3 reads CASRNSGFQADTQYF. In DNA, the CDR3 is TGTGCCAGCAGGAATTCAGGGTTTCAGGCAGATACGCAGTATTTT.